These 22 T cell receptor beta chains came from one sample sequenced in a study of PD-L1 blockade in urothelial cancer. Clones were read by immunoSEQ multiplex PCR, and TCRdb kept only the in-frame ones, dropping some. This table holds around 93,000 clones, approximately 82% found once. The time point: peripheral blood 6 weeks after treatment start. Sequenced here: PBMCs, sampled around atezolizumab (anti-PD-L1) treatment. The receptors originated from a man between 65 and 85 years old with urothelial cancer.

The sample holds a few counts of this clone. The CDR3 region is CASSPQGATYEQYF. The CDR3 DNA is TGTGCCAGCAGCCCACAGGGGGCAACCTACGAGCAGTACTTC. V is TRBV9 and J is TRBJ2-7, with 9 bases aligning to TRBD1. Germline-derived CDR1 and CDR2 are SGDLS and YYNGEE. The CDR3 extends over 14 amino acids. Trimming at V came to 4 bases and at J to 2 bases, leaving 4 bases not matched to a gene.

The V call is TRBV6-5, the J call TRBJ1-1, with D maybe TRBD1 (6 bases). The CDR3 is made up of 15 amino acids. Between the trimmed V and J ends, which lost 0 bases and 1 base, there was a span of 9 bases. Looked up from germline, CDR1 is MNHEY and CDR2 is SVGAGI. CDR3 amino acids: CASSYSWGRNTEAFF. In DNA, the CDR3 is TGTGCCAGCAGTTACTCATGGGGGCGGAACACTGAAGCTTTCTTT.

This chain links TRBV18 with TRBJ2-4, with 11 bases matching TRBD2. This CDR3 is built from 15 residues. Germline assignment: CDR1 KGHSH and CDR2 LQKENI. V trimming: 3 bases; J trimming: 5 bases; junction bases outside the gene matches: 3. The CDR3 DNA sequence: TGTGCCAGCTCACCTCCACTAGCGGGGGAAAACATTCAGTACTTC. Protein sequence: CASSPPLAGENIQYF.

CDR3: CASSLAHGSGGAGTQYF. CDR3 nucleotides: TGTGCCAGCAGCTTGGCCCACGGGAGCGGGGGGGCCGGTACGCAGTATTTT. The chain employs TRBV5-5 and TRBJ2-3, with TRBD2 identical over 10 bases. From germline, CDR1 is SGHKS and CDR2 YYEKEE (reference sequence). CDR3 size: 17 residues. Germline trimming cut 0 bases from V and 8 bases from J; bases unmatched to any gene: 12.

This chain connects TRBV9 to TRBJ1-4; TRBD1 agrees at 9 bases. This CDR3 is built from 15 residues. Trimming removed 2 bases from V and 6 bases from J; junction bases left unmatched: 5. Germline assignment: CDR1 SGDLS and CDR2 YYNGEE. The CDR3 sequence: CASSVGTGLDEKLFF. The CDR3 DNA reads TGTGCCAGCAGCGTTGGGACAGGGTTGGATGAAAAACTGTTTTTT. The entire variable domain, with the rest obtained from reference TRBV9 and TRBJ1-4, is as follows: DSGVTQTPKHLITATGQRVTLRCSPRSGDLSVYWYQQSLDQGLQFLIQYYNGEERAKGNILERFSAQQFPDLHSELNLSSLELGDSALYFCASSVGTGLDEKLFFGSGTQLSVL.

V and J are TRBV19 and TRBJ2-5; possibly TRBD2 for D (6 bases). This CDR3 comprises 15 residues. CDR1 LNHDA and CDR2 SQIVND come from the germline V gene (reference sequence). Trimming shortened V by 1 base and J by 3 bases, and 12 bases separated the two germline ends. CDR3 in DNA: TGTGCCAGTAGTATAGGTGAGGCGGGAAAAGAGACCCAGTACTTC. Translating it yields CASSIGEAGKETQYF.

The gene calls are TRBV29-1 and TRBJ1-2, with 10 nucleotides matching TRBD1. Germline trimming cut 4 bases from V and 0 bases from J; bases unmatched to any gene: 8. Germline lookup yields CDR1 SQVTM and CDR2 ANQGSEA. The CDR3 runs 16 residues. Here the CDR3 reads CSVAGTGVAANYGYTF. The CDR3 nucleotides read TGCAGCGTTGCCGGGACAGGGGTCGCGGCTAACTATGGCTACACCTTC.

The table lists this clone with a count of one. The rearrangement joins TRBV18 to TRBJ2-7; TRBD1 is a possible D gene (6 bases). The V end was cut by 2 bases, the J end by 3 bases, with 11 bases between. The CDR3 length is 14 residues. The V gene's germline CDR1 is KGHSH and CDR2 LQKENI. This CDR3 is CASSPSDSRYEQYF. The DNA of the CDR3 is TGTGCCAGCTCACCATCGGACAGCCGCTACGAGCAGTACTTC. The full variable domain, rest sourced from reference TRBV18 and TRBJ2-7, is NAGVMQNPRHLVRRRGQEARLRCSPMKGHSHVYWYRQLPEEGLKFMVYLQKENIIDESGMPKERFSAEFPKEGPSILRIQQVVRGDSAAYFCASSPSDSRYEQYFGPGTRLTVT.

This chain joins TRBV29-1 and TRBJ2-3; the D gene is possibly TRBD1 (6 bases). V lost 6 bases and J lost 2, with 12 bases in between. The length of the CDR3 is 13 residues. The germline CDR1 and CDR2 sequences are SQVTM and ANQGSEA. CDR3 coding DNA: TGCAGCGTGAATGACAGGTTCACAGATACGCAGTATTTT. Translation gives CSVNDRFTDTQYF.

This chain connects TRBV19 to TRBJ1-6; the match to TRBD1 covers 9 bases. The CDR3 is 13 residues long. CDR1 and CDR2 (germline): LNHDA, SQIVND (reference sequence). V shed 5 bases, J shed 9 bases, and the junction held 2 bases outside the gene matches. Written as DNA, the CDR3 is TGTGCCAGTAGTGGGACAGGGATTTCACCCCTCCACTTT. Its protein product is CASSGTGISPLHF.

In this sample, this clone turned up once. The rearrangement uses TRBV2 and TRBJ2-2, with 9 bases matching TRBD1. This CDR3 comprises 14 residues. Trimming removed 6 bases from V and 7 bases from J; junction bases left unmatched: 6. In germline, CDR1 is SNHLY, CDR2 FYNNEI. In DNA, the CDR3 is TGTGCCAGCAGGATACAGGGGGCGGGCGGGGAGCTGTTTTTT. Encoded protein: CASRIQGAGGELFF.

The genes are TRBV5-1 and TRBJ2-3, with TRBD2 matching over 10 bases. The CDR3 runs to 15 residues. The J segment lost 1 base and the V segment lost 4 bases, leaving 3 bases of the junction unmatched. Per the germline V gene, CDR1 is SGHRS and CDR2 is YFSETQ. The CDR3 DNA follows: TGCGCCAGCAGCCTCACTAGCGGGGGCACAGATACGCAGTATTTT. As protein: CASSLTSGGTDTQYF. The whole variable domain, remainder taken from reference TRBV5-1 and TRBJ2-3, is KAGVTQTPRYLIKTRGQQVTLSCSPISGHRSVSWYQQTPGQGLQFLFEYFSETQRNKGNFPGRFSGRQFSNSRSEMNVSTLELGDSALYLCASSLTSGGTDTQYFGPGTRLTVL.

The genes are TRBV6-6 and TRBJ2-5, with TRBD2 matching over 7 bases. Germline trimming cut 3 bases from V and 2 bases from J; bases unmatched to any gene: 3. The germline V gene has CDR1 MNHNY and CDR2 SVGAGI (reference sequence). This CDR3 contains 14 residues. The CDR3 spells CASSYGGGQETQYF. CDR3 nucleotides: TGTGCCAGCAGTTATGGGGGGGGTCAAGAGACCCAGTACTTC.

The rearrangement uses TRBV18 and TRBJ2-5; no definite D call. The CDR3 totals 11 residues. Germline values: CDR1 KGHSH, CDR2 LQKENI. Trimming removed 3 bases from V and 5 bases from J, with 4 bases in between. The CDR3, as DNA: TGTGCCAGCTCACCCGAGGAGACCCAGTACTTC. Translated: CASSPEETQYF.

The chain carries TRBV13 and TRBJ2-4; 9 bases match TRBD1. Germline CDR1 PRHDT, CDR2 FYEKMQ (reference sequence). Trimming cost V 5 bases and J 1 base; bases outside gene matches: 3. The CDR3 spans 15 residues. The CDR3 reads CASSGTGSAKNIQYF. DNA of the CDR3: TGTGCCAGCAGCGGGACAGGGTCGGCCAAAAACATTCAGTACTTC.

This clone turned up a few times. V gene TRBV11-2 combines with J gene TRBJ2-5, with D possibly matching TRBD1 (6 bases). The CDR3 is 12 residues long. Trimming stripped 6 bases from V and 7 bases from J, with 12 bases between. Germline V gene data show CDR1 as SGHAT and CDR2 as FQNNGV. Here the CDR3 DNA reads TGTGCCAGCAGTCCAGGGGAAGGGACCCAGTACTTC. Its translation: CASSPGEGTQYF.

The chain links TRBV19 to TRBJ2-2; possible D gene TRBD1, 5 bases. The CDR3 runs to 14 residues. CDR1 is LNHDA and CDR2 is SQIVND in the germline V gene (reference sequence). The CDR3 nucleotides are TGTGCGACAAGGGCAGGGCAGAACACCGGGGAGCTGTTTTTT. Translated: CATRAGQNTGELFF.

This clone has only one observation. This chain uses TRBV5-1 with TRBJ2-6; 10 nucleotides align to TRBD1. V lost 0 bases and J lost 3; bases outside the gene matches: 9. The germline V gene has CDR1 SGHRS and CDR2 YFSETQ. The CDR3 covers 19 residues. This CDR3 is CASSLVRQGALSGANVLTF. The CDR3 bases are TGCGCCAGCAGCTTGGTGAGACAGGGGGCTCTGAGTGGGGCCAACGTCCTGACTTTC.

The V and J genes are TRBV19 and TRBJ2-7, with 11 bases identical to TRBD2. Germline trimming cut 1 base from V and 6 bases from J; bases unmatched to any gene: 5. The CDR3 extends over 15 amino acids. Germline CDR1 LNHDA, CDR2 SQIVND (reference sequence). CDR3 sequence (DNA): TGTGCCAGTAGTATAGTGACTAGCGGGAAGGCCGAGCAGTACTTC. Translation gives CASSIVTSGKAEQYF.

A few counts support this clone. This chain connects TRBV10-2 to TRBJ2-4; D not resolved. The germline gives CDR1 WSHSY, CDR2 SAAADI. CDR3 size: 18 residues. V lost 5 bases, J lost 1 base, and 21 bases lay in between. The CDR3 protein is CASSRWAPLSGAKNIQYF. The CDR3 DNA reads as TGCGCCAGCAGTCGGTGGGCCCCCCTCAGTGGGGCCAAAAACATTCAGTACTTC.

The chain uses TRBV10-3 and TRBJ2-7; the match to TRBD2 covers 10 bases. Germline lookup yields CDR1 ENHRY and CDR2 SYGVKD. V dropped 3 bases and J dropped 4; count of bases not matched to a gene: 12. The CDR3 sequence is 17 residues long. The CDR3, as DNA: TGTGCCATCAGTGAAGGAGTTGGACTAGCGGCGTCTTACGAGCAGTACTTC. Amino acids: CAISEGVGLAASYEQYF.

This chain links TRBV5-6 with TRBJ2-2; 9 bases agree with TRBD1. The V gene end was trimmed by 3 bases and the J gene end by 3 bases; junction bases not matched to a gene: 3. The germline V gene encodes CDR1 SGHDT and CDR2 YYEEEE. The CDR3 runs to 15 residues. The CDR3 coding sequence is TGTGCCAGCAGCTCTGACAGGGGGTACACCGGGGAGCTGTTTTTT. This sequence encodes CASSSDRGYTGELFF.